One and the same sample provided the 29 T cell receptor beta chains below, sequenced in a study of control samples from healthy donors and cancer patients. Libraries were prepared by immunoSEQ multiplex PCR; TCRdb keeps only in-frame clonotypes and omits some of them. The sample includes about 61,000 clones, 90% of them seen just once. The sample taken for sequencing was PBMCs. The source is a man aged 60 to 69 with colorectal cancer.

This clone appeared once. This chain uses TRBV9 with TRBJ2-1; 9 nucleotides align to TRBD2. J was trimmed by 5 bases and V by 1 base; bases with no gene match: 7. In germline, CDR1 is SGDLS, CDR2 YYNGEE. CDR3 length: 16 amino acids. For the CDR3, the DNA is TGTGCCAGCAGCGTAATTTCCCTAGCGGGAAACAATGAGCAGTTCTTC. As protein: CASSVISLAGNNEQFF.

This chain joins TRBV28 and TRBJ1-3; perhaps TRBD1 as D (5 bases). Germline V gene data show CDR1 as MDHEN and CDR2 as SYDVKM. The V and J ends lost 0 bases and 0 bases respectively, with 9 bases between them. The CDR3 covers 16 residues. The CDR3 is CASSLWGELSGNTIYF. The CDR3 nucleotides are TGTGCCAGCAGTTTATGGGGGGAACTCTCTGGAAACACCATATATTTT. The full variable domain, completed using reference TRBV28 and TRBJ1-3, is DVKVTQSSRYLVKRTGEKVFLECVQDMDHENMFWYRQDPGLGLRLIYFSYDVKMKEKGDIPEGYSVSREKKERFSLILESASTNQTSMYLCASSLWGELSGNTIYFGEGSWLTVV.

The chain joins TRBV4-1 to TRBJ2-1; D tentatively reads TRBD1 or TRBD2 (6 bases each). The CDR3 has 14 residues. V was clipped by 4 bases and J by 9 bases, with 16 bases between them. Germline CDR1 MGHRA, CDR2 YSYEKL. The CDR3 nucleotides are TGCGCCAGCAGCCCTTGGGGTGGAGGGGGTGAGCAGTTCTTC. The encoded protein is CASSPWGGGGEQFF.

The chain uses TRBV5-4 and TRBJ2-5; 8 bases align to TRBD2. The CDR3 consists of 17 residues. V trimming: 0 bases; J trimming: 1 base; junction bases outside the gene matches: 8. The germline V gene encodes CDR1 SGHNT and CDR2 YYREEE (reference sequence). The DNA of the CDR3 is TGTGCCAGCAGCTTGGCGGGCGGCGGGGGGCCCCAAGAGACCCAGTACTTC. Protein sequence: CASSLAGGGGPQETQYF.

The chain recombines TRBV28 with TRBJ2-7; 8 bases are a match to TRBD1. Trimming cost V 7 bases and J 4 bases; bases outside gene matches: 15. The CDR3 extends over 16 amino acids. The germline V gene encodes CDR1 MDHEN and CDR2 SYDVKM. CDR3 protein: CASTSLGQGARYEQYF. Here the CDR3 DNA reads TGTGCCAGCACCAGTTTGGGGCAGGGGGCCAGGTACGAGCAGTACTTC.

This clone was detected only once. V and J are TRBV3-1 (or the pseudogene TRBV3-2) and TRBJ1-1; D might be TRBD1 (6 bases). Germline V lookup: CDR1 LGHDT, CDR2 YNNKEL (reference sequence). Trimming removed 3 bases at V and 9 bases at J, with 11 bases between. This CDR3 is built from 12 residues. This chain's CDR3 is CASSQPTGQAFF. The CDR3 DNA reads TGTGCCAGCAGCCAGCCGACAGGTCAAGCTTTCTTT.

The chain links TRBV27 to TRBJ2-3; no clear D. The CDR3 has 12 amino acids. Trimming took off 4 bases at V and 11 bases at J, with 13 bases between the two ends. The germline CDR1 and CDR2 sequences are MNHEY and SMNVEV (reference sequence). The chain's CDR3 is CASSSPLGGQYF. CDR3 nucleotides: TGTGCCAGCAGTTCCCCGTTGGGTGGGCAGTATTTT.

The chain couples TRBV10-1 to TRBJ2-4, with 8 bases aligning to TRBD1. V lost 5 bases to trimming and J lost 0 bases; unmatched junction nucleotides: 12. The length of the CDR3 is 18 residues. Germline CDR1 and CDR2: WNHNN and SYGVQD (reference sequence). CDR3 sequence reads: CASSPVTGDEIAKNIQYF. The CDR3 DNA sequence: TGCGCCAGCAGTCCAGTGACAGGGGATGAGATAGCCAAAAACATTCAGTACTTC.

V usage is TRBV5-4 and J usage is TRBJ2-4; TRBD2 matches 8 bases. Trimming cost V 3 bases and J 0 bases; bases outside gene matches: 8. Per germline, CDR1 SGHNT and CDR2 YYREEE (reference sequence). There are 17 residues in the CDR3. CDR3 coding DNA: TGTGCCAGCAGCTCCCAGCGGGGGCGAGGAGCCAAAAACATTCAGTACTTC. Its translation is CASSSQRGRGAKNIQYF.

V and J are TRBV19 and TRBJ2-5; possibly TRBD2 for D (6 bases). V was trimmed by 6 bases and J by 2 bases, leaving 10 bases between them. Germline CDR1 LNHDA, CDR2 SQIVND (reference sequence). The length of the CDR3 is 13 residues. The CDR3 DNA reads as TGTGCCAGTAGGGCGCGGGGTCAAGAGACCCAGTACTTC. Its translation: CASRARGQETQYF. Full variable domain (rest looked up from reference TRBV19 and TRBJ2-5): DGGITQSPKYLFRKEGQNVTLSCEQNLNHDAMYWYRQDPGQGLRLIYYSQIVNDFQKGDIAEGYSVSREKKESFPLTVTSAQKNPTAFYLCASRARGQETQYFGPGTRLLVL.

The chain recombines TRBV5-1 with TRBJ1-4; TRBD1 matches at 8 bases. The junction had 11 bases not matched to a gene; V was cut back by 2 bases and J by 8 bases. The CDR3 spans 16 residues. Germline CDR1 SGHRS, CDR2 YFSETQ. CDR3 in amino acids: CASSFDLRGRGEKLFF. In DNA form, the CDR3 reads TGCGCCAGCAGCTTTGACCTCAGGGGGCGTGGAGAAAAACTGTTTTTT.

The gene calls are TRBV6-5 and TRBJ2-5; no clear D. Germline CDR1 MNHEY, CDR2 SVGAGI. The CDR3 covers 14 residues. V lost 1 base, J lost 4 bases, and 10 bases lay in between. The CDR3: CASSYLLGLETQYF. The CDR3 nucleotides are TGTGCCAGCAGTTACTTACTGGGTTTAGAGACCCAGTACTTC.

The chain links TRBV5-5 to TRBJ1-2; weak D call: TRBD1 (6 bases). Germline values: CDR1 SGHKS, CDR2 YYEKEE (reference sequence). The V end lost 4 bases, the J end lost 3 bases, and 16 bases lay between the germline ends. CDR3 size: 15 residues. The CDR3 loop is CASSPGTTSHYGYTF. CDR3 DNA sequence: TGTGCCAGCAGCCCCGGGACAACCTCACACTATGGCTACACCTTC. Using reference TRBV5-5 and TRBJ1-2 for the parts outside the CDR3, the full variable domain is DAGVTQSPTHLIKTRGQQVTLRCSPISGHKSVSWYQQVLGQGPQFIFQYYEKEERGRGNFPDRFSARQFPNYSSELNVNALLLGDSALYLCASSPGTTSHYGYTFGSGTRLTVV.

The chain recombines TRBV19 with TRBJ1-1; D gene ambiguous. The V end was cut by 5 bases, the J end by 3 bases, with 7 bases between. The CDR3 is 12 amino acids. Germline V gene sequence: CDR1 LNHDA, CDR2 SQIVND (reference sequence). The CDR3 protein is CASSSRYTEAFF. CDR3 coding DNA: TGTGCCAGTAGTTCCCGTTACACTGAAGCTTTCTTT.

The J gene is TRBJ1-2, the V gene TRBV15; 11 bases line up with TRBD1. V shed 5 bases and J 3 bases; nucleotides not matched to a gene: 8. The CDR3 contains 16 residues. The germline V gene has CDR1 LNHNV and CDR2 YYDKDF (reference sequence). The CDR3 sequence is CATSGLDRGLDYGYTF. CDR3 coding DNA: TGTGCCACCAGCGGGTTGGACAGGGGGCTGGACTATGGCTACACCTTC.

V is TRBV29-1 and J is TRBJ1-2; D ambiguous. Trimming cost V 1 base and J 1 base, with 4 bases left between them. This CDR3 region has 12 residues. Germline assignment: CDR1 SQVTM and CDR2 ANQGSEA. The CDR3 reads CSVEGNNYGYTF. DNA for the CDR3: TGCAGCGTTGAAGGGAATAACTATGGCTACACCTTC.

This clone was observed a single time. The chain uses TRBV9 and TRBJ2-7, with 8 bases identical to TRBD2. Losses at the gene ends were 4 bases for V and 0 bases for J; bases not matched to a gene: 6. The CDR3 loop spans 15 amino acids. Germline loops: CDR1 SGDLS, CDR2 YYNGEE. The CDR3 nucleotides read TGTGCCAGCAGCCCGAGCGGGGGCTTCTCCTACGAGCAGTACTTC. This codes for CASSPSGGFSYEQYF.

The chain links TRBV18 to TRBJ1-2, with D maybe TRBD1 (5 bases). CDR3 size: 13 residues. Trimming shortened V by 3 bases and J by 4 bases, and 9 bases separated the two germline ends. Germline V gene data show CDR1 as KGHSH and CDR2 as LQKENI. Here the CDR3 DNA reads TGTGCCAGCTCACCGGAGACAGCCTATGGCTACACCTTC. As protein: CASSPETAYGYTF.

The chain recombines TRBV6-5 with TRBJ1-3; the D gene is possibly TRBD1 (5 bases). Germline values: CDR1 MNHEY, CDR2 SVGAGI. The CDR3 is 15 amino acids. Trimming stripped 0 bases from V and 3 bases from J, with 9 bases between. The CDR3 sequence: CASSYSKGFGNTIYF. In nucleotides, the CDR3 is TGTGCCAGCAGTTACTCGAAGGGGTTTGGAAACACCATATATTTT.

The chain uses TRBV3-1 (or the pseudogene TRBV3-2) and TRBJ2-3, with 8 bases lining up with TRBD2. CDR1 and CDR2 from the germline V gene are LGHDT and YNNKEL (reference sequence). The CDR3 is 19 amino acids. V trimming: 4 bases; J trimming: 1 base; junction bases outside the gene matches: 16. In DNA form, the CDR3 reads TGTGCCAGCAGCCCCACCGGGACTAGATTTGAGGATGGCACAGATACGCAGTATTTT. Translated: CASSPTGTRFEDGTDTQYF.

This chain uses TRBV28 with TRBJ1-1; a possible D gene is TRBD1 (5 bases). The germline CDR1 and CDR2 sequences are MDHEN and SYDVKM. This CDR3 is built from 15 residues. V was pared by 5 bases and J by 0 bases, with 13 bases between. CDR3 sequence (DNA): TGTGCCAGCAGTAGGGTTGGGACGCTGAACACTGAAGCTTTCTTT. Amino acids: CASSRVGTLNTEAFF. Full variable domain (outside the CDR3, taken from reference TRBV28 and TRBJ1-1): DVKVTQSSRYLVKRTGEKVFLECVQDMDHENMFWYRQDPGLGLRLIYFSYDVKMKEKGDIPEGYSVSREKKERFSLILESASTNQTSMYLCASSRVGTLNTEAFFGQGTRLTVV.

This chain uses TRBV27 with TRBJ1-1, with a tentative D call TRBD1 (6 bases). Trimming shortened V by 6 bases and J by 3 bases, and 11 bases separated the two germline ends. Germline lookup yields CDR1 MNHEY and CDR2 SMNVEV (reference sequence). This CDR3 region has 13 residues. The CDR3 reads CASSEGGYTEAFF. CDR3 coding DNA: TGTGCCAGCAGCGAAGGGGGGTACACTGAAGCTTTCTTT.

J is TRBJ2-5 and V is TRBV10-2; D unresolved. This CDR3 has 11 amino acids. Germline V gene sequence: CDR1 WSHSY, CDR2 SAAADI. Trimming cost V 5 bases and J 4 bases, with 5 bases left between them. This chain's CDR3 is CASSSAETQYF. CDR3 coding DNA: TGCGCCAGCAGTTCCGCAGAGACCCAGTACTTC.

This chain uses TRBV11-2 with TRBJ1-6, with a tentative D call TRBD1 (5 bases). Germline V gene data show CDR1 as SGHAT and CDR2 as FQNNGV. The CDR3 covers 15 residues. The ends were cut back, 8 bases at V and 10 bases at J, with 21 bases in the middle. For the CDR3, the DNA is TGTGCCAGCCGACCCGTGCAGGGTTTGGGGTCACCCCTCCACTTT. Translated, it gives CASRPVQGLGSPLHF.

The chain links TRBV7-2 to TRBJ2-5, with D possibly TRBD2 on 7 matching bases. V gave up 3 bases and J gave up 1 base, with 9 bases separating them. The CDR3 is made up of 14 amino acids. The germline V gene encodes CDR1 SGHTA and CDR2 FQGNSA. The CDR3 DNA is TGTGCCAGCAGCTTCCGGGGGGCCCAAGAGACCCAGTACTTC. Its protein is CASSFRGAQETQYF.

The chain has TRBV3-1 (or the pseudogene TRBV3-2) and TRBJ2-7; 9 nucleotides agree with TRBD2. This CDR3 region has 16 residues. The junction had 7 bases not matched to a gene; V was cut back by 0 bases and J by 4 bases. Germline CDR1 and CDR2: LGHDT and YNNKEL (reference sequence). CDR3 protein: CASSQDFRRGGYEQYF. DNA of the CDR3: TGTGCCAGCAGCCAAGATTTCCGGCGGGGGGGTTACGAGCAGTACTTC.

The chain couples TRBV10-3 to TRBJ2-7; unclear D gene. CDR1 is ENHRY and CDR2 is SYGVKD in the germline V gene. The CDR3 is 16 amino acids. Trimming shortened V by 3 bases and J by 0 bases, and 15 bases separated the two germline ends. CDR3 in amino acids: CAISEGPGRFSYEQYF. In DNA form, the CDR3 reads TGTGCCATCAGTGAAGGACCGGGCAGGTTCTCCTACGAGCAGTACTTC.

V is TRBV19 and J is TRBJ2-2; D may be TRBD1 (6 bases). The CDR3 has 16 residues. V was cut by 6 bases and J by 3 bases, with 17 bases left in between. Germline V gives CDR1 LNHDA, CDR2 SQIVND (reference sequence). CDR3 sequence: CASRKDSASYTGELFF. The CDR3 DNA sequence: TGTGCCAGTAGGAAGGACAGTGCGTCTTACACCGGGGAGCTGTTTTTT. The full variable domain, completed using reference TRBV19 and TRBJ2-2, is DGGITQSPKYLFRKEGQNVTLSCEQNLNHDAMYWYRQDPGQGLRLIYYSQIVNDFQKGDIAEGYSVSREKKESFPLTVTSAQKNPTAFYLCASRKDSASYTGELFFGEGSRLTVL.

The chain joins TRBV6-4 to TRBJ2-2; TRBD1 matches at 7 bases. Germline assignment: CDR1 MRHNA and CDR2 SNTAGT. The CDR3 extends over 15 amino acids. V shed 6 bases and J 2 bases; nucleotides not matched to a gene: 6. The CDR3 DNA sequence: TGTGCCAGCAGCACCGGGACAGCAAACACCGGGGAGCTGTTTTTT. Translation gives CASSTGTANTGELFF.